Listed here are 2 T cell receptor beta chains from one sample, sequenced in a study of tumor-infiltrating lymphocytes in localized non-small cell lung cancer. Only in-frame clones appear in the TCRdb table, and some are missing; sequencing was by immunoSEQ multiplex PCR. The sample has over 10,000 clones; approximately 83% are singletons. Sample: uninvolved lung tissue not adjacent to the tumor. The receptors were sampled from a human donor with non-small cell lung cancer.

The chain's CDR3 is CASSPRGGGYNEQFF. CDR3 coding DNA: TGCGCCAGCAGCCCCCGAGGCGGGGGTTACAATGAGCAGTTCTTC. This chain links TRBV5-1 with TRBJ2-1; 7 positions match TRBD2. Trimming at V came to 4 bases and at J to 4 bases, leaving 8 bases not matched to a gene. This CDR3 has 15 amino acids. Per the germline V gene, CDR1 is SGHRS and CDR2 is YFSETQ. Complete variable domain (other parts from reference TRBV5-1 and TRBJ2-1): KAGVTQTPRYLIKTRGQQVTLSCSPISGHRSVSWYQQTPGQGLQFLFEYFSETQRNKGNFPGRFSGRQFSNSRSEMNVSTLELGDSALYLCASSPRGGGYNEQFFGPGTRLTVL.

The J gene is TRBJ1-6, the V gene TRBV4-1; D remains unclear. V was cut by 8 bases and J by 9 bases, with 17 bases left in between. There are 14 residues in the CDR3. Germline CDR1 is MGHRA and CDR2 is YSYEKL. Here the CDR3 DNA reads TGCGCCAGCCGTGGTTTGGGATTTGGTTCACCCCTCCACTTT. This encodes CASRGLGFGSPLHF.